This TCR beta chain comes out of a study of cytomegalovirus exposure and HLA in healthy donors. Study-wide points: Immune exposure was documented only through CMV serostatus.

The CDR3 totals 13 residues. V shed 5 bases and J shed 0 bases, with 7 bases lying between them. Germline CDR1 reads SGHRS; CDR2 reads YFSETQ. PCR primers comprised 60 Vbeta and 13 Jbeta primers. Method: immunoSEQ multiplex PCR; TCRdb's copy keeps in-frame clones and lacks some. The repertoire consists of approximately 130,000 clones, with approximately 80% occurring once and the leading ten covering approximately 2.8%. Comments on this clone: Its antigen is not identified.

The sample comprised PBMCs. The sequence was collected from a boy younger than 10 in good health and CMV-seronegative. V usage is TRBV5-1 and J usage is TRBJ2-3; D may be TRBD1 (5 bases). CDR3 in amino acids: CASRTASTDTQYF. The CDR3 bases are TGCGCCAGCAGGACAGCCAGCACAGATACGCAGTATTTT.